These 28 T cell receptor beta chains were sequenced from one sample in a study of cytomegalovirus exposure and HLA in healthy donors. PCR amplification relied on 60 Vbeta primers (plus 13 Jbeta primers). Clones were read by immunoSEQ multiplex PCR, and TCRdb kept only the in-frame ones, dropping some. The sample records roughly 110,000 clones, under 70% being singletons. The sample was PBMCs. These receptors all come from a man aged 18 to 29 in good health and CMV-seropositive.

In nucleotides, the CDR3 is TGTGCCAGCAGCTTGGGGCATGGCTACACCTTC. Its protein is CASSLGHGYTF. The chain uses TRBV5-6 and TRBJ1-2, with unresolved D. Looked up from germline, CDR1 is SGHDT and CDR2 is YYEEEE. The CDR3 runs to 11 residues. V lost 0 bases, J lost 6 bases, and 3 bases lay in between.

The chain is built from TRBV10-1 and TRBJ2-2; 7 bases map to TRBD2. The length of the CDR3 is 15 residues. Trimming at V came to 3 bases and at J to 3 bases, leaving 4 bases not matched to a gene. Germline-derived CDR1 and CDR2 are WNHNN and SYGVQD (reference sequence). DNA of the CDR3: TGCGCCAGCAGTGATCCCCGGGGGGACACCGGGGAGCTGTTTTTT. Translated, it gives CASSDPRGDTGELFF.

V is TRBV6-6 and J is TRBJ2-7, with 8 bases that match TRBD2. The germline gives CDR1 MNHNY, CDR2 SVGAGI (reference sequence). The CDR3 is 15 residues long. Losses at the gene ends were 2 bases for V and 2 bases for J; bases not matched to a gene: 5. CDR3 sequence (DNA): TGTGCCAGCAGTTACGCGGCGGGGGGTACCTACGAGCAGTACTTC. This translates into CASSYAAGGTYEQYF.

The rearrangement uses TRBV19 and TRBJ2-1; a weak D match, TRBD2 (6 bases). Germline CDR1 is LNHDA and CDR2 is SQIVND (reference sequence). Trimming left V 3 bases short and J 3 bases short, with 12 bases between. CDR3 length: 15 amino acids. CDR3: CASSMIAGIYNEQFF. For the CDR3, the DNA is TGTGCCAGTAGTATGATTGCGGGGATCTACAATGAGCAGTTCTTC.

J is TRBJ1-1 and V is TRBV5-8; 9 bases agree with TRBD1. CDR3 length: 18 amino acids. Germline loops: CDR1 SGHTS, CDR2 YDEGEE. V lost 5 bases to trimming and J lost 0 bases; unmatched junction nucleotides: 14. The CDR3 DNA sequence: TGTGCCAGCAGGCAATACCGGGACAGGGATGACATGAACACTGAAGCTTTCTTT. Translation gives CASRQYRDRDDMNTEAFF. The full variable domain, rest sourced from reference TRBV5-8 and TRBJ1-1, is EAGVTQSPTHLIKTRGQQATLRCSPISGHTSVYWYQQALGLGLQFLLWYDEGEERNRGNFPPRFSGRQFPNYSSELNVNALELEDSALYLCASRQYRDRDDMNTEAFFGQGTRLTVV.

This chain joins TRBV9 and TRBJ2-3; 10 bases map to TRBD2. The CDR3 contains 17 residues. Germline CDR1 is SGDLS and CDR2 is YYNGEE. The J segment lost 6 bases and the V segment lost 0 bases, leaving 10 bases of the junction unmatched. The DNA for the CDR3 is TGTGCCAGCAGCGTAGAATGGCTAGCGGGGGTCGGTGATACGCAGTATTTT. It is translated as CASSVEWLAGVGDTQYF.

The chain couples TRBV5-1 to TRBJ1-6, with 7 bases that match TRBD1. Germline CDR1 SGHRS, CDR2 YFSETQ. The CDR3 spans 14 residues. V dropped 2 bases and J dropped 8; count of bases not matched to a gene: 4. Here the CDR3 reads CASSFGTADSPLHF. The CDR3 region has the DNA TGCGCCAGCAGCTTCGGGACAGCTGATTCACCCCTCCACTTT. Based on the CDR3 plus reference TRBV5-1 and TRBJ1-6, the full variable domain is KAGVTQTPRYLIKTRGQQVTLSCSPISGHRSVSWYQQTPGQGLQFLFEYFSETQRNKGNFPGRFSGRQFSNSRSEMNVSTLELGDSALYLCASSFGTADSPLHFGNGTRLTVT.

CDR3 sequence: CASSARGSNYGYTF. DNA for the CDR3: TGTGCCAGCAGCGCCCGGGGGTCTAACTATGGCTACACCTTC. The chain recombines TRBV7-2 with TRBJ1-2; weak D call: TRBD1 (5 bases). Germline CDR1 is SGHTA and CDR2 is FQGNSA. CDR3 length: 14 amino acids. Trimming stripped 5 bases from V and 0 bases from J, with 10 bases between.

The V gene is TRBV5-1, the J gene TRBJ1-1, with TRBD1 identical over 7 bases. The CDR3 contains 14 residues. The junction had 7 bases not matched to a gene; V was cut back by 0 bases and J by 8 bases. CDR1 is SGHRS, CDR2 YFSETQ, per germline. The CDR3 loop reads CASSLDRQGTEAFF. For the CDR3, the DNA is TGCGCCAGCAGCTTGGATCGACAGGGCACCGAAGCTTTCTTT.

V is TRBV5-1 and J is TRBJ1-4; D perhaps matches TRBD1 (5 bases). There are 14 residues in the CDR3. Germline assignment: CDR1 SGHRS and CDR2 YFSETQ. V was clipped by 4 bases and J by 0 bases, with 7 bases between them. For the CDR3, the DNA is TGCGCCAGCAGCAAGACAGCAACTAATGAAAAACTGTTTTTT. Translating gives CASSKTATNEKLFF.

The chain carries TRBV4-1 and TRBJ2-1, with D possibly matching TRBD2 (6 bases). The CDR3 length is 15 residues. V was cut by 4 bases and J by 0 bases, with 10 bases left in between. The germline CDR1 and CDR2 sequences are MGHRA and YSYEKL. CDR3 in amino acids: CASSRGDGSYNEQFF. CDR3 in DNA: TGCGCCAGCAGCCGGGGGGACGGCTCCTACAATGAGCAGTTCTTC.

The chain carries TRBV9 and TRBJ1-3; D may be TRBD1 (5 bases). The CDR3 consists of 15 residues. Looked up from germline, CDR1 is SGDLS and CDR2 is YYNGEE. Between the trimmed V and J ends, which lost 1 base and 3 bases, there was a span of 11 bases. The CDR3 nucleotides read TGTGCCAGCAGCGTAAGCCAGGGCTTTGGAAACACCATATATTTT. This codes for CASSVSQGFGNTIYF.

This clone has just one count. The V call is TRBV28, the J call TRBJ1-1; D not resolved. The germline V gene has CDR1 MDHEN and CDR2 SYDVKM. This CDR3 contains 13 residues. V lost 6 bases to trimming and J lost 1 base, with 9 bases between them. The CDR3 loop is CASRSRENTEAFF. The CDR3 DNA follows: TGTGCCAGCAGAAGTCGGGAGAACACTGAAGCTTTCTTT.

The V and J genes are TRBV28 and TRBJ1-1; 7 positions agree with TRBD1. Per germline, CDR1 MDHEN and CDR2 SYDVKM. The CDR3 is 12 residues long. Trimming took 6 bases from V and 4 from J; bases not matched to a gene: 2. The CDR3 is CASRRDSTEAFF. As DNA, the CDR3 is TGTGCCAGCAGAAGGGACAGCACTGAAGCTTTCTTT.

CDR3 sequence: CASSEGRRGDNDEKLFF. DNA of the CDR3: TGTGCCAGCAGTGAAGGGCGTCGGGGGGACAACGATGAAAAACTGTTTTTT. The genes are TRBV2 and TRBJ1-4; D is possibly TRBD1 (6 bases). V was pared by 1 base and J by 6 bases, with 18 bases between. The CDR3 runs 17 residues. Germline loops: CDR1 SNHLY, CDR2 FYNNEI.

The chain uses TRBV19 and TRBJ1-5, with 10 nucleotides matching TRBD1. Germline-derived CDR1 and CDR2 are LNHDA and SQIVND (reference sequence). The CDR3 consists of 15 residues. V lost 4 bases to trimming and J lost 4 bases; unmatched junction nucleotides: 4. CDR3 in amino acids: CASSTRTGGNQPQHF. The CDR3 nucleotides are TGTGCCAGTAGTACCCGGACAGGGGGGAATCAGCCCCAGCATTTT.

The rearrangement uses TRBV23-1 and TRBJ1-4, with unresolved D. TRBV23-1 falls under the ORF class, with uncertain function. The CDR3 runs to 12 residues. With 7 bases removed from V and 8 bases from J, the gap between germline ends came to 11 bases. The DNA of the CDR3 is TGCGCCAGCATTATAGGAGGAGAAAAACTGTTTTTT. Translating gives CASIIGGEKLFF.

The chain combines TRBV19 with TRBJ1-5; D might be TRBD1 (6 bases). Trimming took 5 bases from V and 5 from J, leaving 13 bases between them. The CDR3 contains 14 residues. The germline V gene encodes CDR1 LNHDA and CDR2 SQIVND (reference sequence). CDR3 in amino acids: CASSRDKNYQPQHF. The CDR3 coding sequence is TGTGCCAGTAGTCGGGACAAAAACTATCAGCCCCAGCATTTT.

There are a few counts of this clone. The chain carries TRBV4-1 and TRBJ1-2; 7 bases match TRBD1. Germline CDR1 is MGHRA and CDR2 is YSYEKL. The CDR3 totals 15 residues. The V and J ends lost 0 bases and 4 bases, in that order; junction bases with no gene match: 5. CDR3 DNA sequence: TGCGCCAGCAGCCAAGATCTGACAGGGACCTATGGCTACACCTTC. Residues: CASSQDLTGTYGYTF.

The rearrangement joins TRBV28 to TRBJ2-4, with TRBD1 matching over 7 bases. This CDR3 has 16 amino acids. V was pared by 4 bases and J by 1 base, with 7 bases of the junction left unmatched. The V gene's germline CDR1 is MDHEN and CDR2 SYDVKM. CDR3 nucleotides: TGTGCCAGCAGTTCTAAGGGGGCGATGGCCAAAAACATTCAGTACTTC. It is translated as CASSSKGAMAKNIQYF.

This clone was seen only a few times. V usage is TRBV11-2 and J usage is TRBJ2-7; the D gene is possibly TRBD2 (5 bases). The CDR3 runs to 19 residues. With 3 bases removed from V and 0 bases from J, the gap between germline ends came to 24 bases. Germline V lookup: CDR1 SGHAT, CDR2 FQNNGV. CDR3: CASSFAGQSGSHSSYEQYF. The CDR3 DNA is TGTGCCAGCAGCTTCGCGGGCCAGTCTGGGTCTCATAGCTCCTACGAGCAGTACTTC. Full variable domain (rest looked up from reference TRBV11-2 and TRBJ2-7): EAGVAQSPRYKIIEKRQSVAFWCNPISGHATLYWYQQILGQGPKLLIQFQNNGVVDDSQLPKDRFSAERLKGVDSTLKIQPAKLEDSAVYLCASSFAGQSGSHSSYEQYFGPGTRLTVT.

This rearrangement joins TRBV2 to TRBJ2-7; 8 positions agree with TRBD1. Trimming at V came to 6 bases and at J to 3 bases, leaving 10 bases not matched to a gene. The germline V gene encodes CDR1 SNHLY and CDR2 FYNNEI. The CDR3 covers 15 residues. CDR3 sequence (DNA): TGTGCCAGCAGAGAGGACAGGGCATCGGGCTACGAGCAGTACTTC. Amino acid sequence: CASREDRASGYEQYF.

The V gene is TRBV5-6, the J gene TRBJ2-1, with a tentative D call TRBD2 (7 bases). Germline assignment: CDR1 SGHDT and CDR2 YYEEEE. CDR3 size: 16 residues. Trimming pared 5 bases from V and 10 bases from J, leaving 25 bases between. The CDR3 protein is CASRPRRGALLLEQFF. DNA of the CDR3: TGTGCCAGCAGGCCGAGACGGGGGGCCCTGCTACTGGAGCAGTTCTTC.

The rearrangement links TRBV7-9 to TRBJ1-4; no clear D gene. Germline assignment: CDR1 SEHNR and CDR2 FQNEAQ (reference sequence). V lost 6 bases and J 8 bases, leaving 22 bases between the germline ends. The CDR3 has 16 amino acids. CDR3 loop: CASSSNLFGEDEKLFF. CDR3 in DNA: TGTGCCAGCAGTTCCAATCTTTTCGGGGAGGACGAAAAACTGTTTTTT.

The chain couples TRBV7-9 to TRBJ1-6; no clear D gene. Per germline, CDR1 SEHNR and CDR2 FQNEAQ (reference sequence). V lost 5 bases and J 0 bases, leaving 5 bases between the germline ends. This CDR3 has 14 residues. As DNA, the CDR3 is TGTGCCAGCAGCACAAACTCCTATAATTCACCCCTCCACTTT. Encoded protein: CASSTNSYNSPLHF.

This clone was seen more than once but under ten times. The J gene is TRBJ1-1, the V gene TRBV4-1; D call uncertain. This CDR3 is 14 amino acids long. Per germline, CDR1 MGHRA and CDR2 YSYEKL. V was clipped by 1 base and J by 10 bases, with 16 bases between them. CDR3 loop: CASSQGEGKGGAFF. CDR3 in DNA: TGCGCCAGCAGCCAAGGGGAAGGGAAAGGAGGAGCTTTCTTT.

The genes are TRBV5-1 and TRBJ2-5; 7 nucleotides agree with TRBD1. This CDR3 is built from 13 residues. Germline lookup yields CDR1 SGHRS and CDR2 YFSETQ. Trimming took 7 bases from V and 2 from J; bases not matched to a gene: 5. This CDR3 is CASRQGGQETQYF. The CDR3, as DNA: TGCGCCAGCCGACAGGGTGGACAAGAGACCCAGTACTTC.

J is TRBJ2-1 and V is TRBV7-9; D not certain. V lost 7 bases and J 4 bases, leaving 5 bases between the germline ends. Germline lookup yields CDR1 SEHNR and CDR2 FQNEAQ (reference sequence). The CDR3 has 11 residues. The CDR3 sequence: CASTEYNEQFF. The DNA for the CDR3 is TGTGCCAGCACCGAGTACAATGAGCAGTTCTTC.